Described below is a single T cell receptor (beta chain) sequence and its context. Assay used: immunoSEQ multiplex PCR; TCRdb lists only in-frame clones, some missing. The profile shows some 110,000 clones, 65% to 80% of them singletons. This sample is drawn from a study of PD-1 blockade in mismatch repair-deficient tumors. The sample was peripheral blood, taken approximately 14 months after starting pembrolizumab. The receptor comes from an adult with mismatch repair-deficient cancer.

CDR3 nucleotides: TGTGCCAGCAGCCCAAGGACTAGCGTTTACGAGCAGTACTTC. Translation gives CASSPRTSVYEQYF. The genes are TRBV7-2 and TRBJ2-7; TRBD2 matches 9 bases. Germline CDR1 SGHTA, CDR2 FQGNSA. The V and J ends lost 5 bases and 4 bases, in that order; junction bases with no gene match: 6. This CDR3 has 14 amino acids.